This T cell receptor beta chain was retrieved from a study of blood T cell repertoires in COVID-19. Trimming took off 2 bases at V and 8 bases at J, with 12 bases between the two ends. The CDR3 is made up of 14 amino acids. The germline V gene encodes CDR1 LGHDT and CDR2 YNNKEL (reference sequence). Here immunoSEQ multiplex PCR was the method, and the copy in TCRdb shows in-frame clones only, minus some. The sample holds a few hundred thousand clones, about 90% seen once. The rearrangement joins TRBV3-1 (or the pseudogene TRBV3-2) to TRBJ1-4; D may be TRBD1 (6 bases). The source is a man in his 60s with acute or convalescent COVID-19. Sequenced input: peripheral blood. The CDR3 spells CASSQSGGREKLFF. In nucleotides, the CDR3 is TGTGCCAGCAGCCAATCCGGGGGGCGGGAAAAACTGTTTTTT.